This TCR beta chain was found in a study of identical twins. One entry per CDR3 protein, called by TCRdb with MiXCR from the 5' RACE reads. Altogether some 230,000 distinct CDR3 sequences are present, 5.5% to 7.5% being singletons, with the ten largest covering 14% to 15%. This clonotype has a handful of counts. Between the trimmed V and J ends, which lost 2 bases and 6 bases, there was a span of 8 bases. This CDR3 has 14 residues. CDR1 and CDR2 from the germline V gene are MNHEY and SVGAGI. This sample was also put to use in a study of T cells expressing NK-cell markers. That paper notes: Sequencing of TCR beta repertoires drew on sorted CD3+CD56+NKG2C+, CD3+CD56+NKG2C- and CD3+CD56-NKG2C+ T cells. There were several donors in whom these clonotypes also led the CD3+CD56-NKG2C+ fraction.

The sequence was collected from a woman aged 18-29 years in good health. The sequencing sample was made of CD8+ T cells sorted from blood. J is TRBJ1-6 and V is TRBV6-5, with TRBD1 as a possible D gene (5 bases). CDR3 region: CASSYIQGNSPLHF. CDR3 sequence (DNA): TGTGCCAGCAGTTACATCCAGGGTAATTCACCCCTCCACTTT.